These 17 T cell receptor beta chains came from one sample sequenced in a study of T cell repertoires in cytomegalovirus infection. TCRdb processed the reads anew with MiXCR; each CDR3 protein has one entry. In the table there are about 83,000 distinct CDR3 sequences, roughly a quarter of which are singletons. Which antigens these TCRs recognize remains unknown. Source: CD8+ T cells from cultured PBMCs, taken from culture after CMV antigen stimulation. Receptor source: a human donor in good health (CMV status not recorded). Some clones in this sample may be carry-over from other donors' samples.

This clonotype showed up just a few times. This rearrangement joins TRBV19 to TRBJ2-7, with 8 positions matching TRBD2. V trimming: 9 bases; J trimming: 1 base; junction bases outside the gene matches: 8. CDR1 is LNHDA and CDR2 is SQIVND in the germline V gene (reference sequence). CDR3 length: 14 amino acids. CDR3 nucleotide sequence: TGTGCCAGCATGACTAGCGTTACGTCCTACGAGCAGTACTTC. As protein: CASMTSVTSYEQYF.

This clonotype was found a few times. V usage is TRBV7-2 and J usage is TRBJ2-5; D uncertain. Germline-derived CDR1 and CDR2 are SGHTA and FQGNSA. CDR3 size: 15 residues. V lost 5 bases and J 5 bases, leaving 18 bases between the germline ends. This CDR3 is CASSPNRRPGETQYF. Here the CDR3 DNA reads TGTGCCAGCAGCCCAAACCGGCGTCCGGGCGAGACCCAGTACTTC.

This clonotype was recorded only once. An end of the junction does not agree with germline; a read error may underlie this. This chain joins TRBV19 and TRBJ2-7; D remains unclear. Germline lookup yields CDR1 LNHDA and CDR2 SQIVND (reference sequence). This CDR3 spans 11 amino acids. The CDR3 here is CVSYKGGEQYF. Written as DNA, the CDR3 is TGTGTCAGTTACAAGGGTGGCGAGCAGTACTTC.

This clonotype was seen a handful of times. V gene TRBV5-1 combines with J gene TRBJ1-6; maybe TRBD1 (6 bases). V gave up 4 bases and J gave up 6 bases, with 8 bases separating them. The germline V gene has CDR1 SGHRS and CDR2 YFSETQ. This CDR3 region has 13 residues. The CDR3: CASSTDSNSPLHF. In DNA form, the CDR3 reads TGCGCCAGCAGCACGGACAGTAATTCACCCCTCCACTTT.

V usage is TRBV27 and J usage is TRBJ2-1, with D perhaps TRBD2 (5 bases). The CDR3 is 11 amino acids. V was shortened by 5 bases and J by 9 bases, with 8 bases between the two germline ends. Germline V CDR1 and CDR2: MNHEY, SMNVEV (reference sequence). CDR3 coding DNA: TGTGCCAGCAGTGACGCGGGTGAGCAGTTCTTC. Amino acids: CASSDAGEQFF.

This clonotype was detected a few times. V usage is TRBV6-6 and J usage is TRBJ2-7; tentative D call: TRBD1 (6 bases). Per the germline V gene, CDR1 is MNHNY and CDR2 is SVGAGI (reference sequence). CDR3 size: 14 residues. V lost 4 bases to trimming and J lost 1 base, with 11 bases between them. In DNA form, the CDR3 reads TGTGCCAGCAGTTTCGAAGGGGGTTCCTACGAGCAGTACTTC. It is translated as CASSFEGGSYEQYF.

This clonotype is deemed medium-sized. This chain connects TRBV6-1 to TRBJ1-3; D ambiguous. The CDR3 runs to 14 residues. Germline-derived CDR1 and CDR2 are MNHNS and SASEGT. The V end was cut by 7 bases, the J end by 0 bases, with 10 bases between. In nucleotides, the CDR3 is TGTGCCAGCACCGAGGCAGTCTCTGGAAACACCATATATTTT. This gives the protein CASTEAVSGNTIYF.

This clonotype turned up a few times. The chain carries TRBV11-2 and TRBJ1-1; D perhaps matches TRBD1 (5 bases). CDR1 and CDR2 (germline): SGHAT, FQNNGV. V was shortened by 5 bases and J by 6 bases, with 10 bases between the two germline ends. CDR3 length equals 12 residues. The CDR3 region is CASSQKGAEAFF. DNA of the CDR3: TGTGCCAGCAGCCAGAAAGGGGCTGAAGCTTTCTTT.

The chain employs TRBV27 and TRBJ2-2; perhaps TRBD2 as D (6 bases). Looked up from germline, CDR1 is MNHEY and CDR2 is SMNVEV (reference sequence). The CDR3 runs to 17 residues. Trimming pared 2 bases from V and 4 bases from J, leaving 17 bases between. The CDR3 sequence: CASSLAGRADGTGELFF. As DNA, the CDR3 is TGTGCCAGCAGTTTAGCGGGACGGGCCGACGGCACCGGGGAGCTGTTTTTT.

This clonotype was seen only a few times. The rearrangement joins TRBV29-1 to TRBJ2-7, with TRBD1 identical over 7 bases. The CDR3 has 12 amino acids. The V segment lost 7 bases and the J segment 3 bases; nucleotides outside the gene matches: 6. Per the germline V gene, CDR1 is SQVTM and CDR2 is ANQGSEA. For the CDR3, the DNA is TGCAGCGCTGGGGACAGTTTCTACGAGCAGTACTTC. As protein: CSAGDSFYEQYF.

Only a few counts were recorded for this clonotype. The chain couples TRBV6-6 to TRBJ1-5, with D perhaps matching TRBD1 (5 bases). The CDR3 length is 17 residues. The V gene lost 5 bases and the J gene lost 0 bases, with 17 bases spanning the gap. CDR1 and CDR2 (germline): MNHNY, SVGAGI (reference sequence). In DNA, the CDR3 is TGTGCCAGCAGTGGGGCAGATCGGAGATATAGCAATCAGCCCCAGCATTTT. Its protein product is CASSGADRRYSNQPQHF.

The genes are TRBV29-1 and TRBJ1-1, with D unresolved. Germline CDR1 SQVTM, CDR2 ANQGSEA. This CDR3 spans 14 amino acids. Trimming removed 6 bases from V and 3 bases from J, with 17 bases in between. The CDR3 coding sequence is TGCAGCGTCCCGTCGACCATGCTGGACACTGAAGCTTTCTTT. Amino acid sequence: CSVPSTMLDTEAFF.

This clonotype was observed a handful of times. The V call is TRBV2, the J call TRBJ2-3; D is perhaps TRBD1 or TRBD2 (5 bases each). This CDR3 has 17 amino acids. CDR1 is SNHLY, CDR2 FYNNEI, per germline. The V end was cut by 5 bases, the J end by 0 bases, with 18 bases between. CDR3 coding DNA: TGTGCCAGCAGTCCCCGGGACGGTATCTCTAGCACAGATACGCAGTATTTT. Its translation is CASSPRDGISSTDTQYF.

This clonotype was observed a handful of times. The V call is TRBV30, the J call TRBJ1-3, with TRBD1 matching 7 bases. The germline CDR1 and CDR2 sequences are GTSNPN and SVGIG (reference sequence). The CDR3 runs to 15 residues. Trimming removed 1 base from V and 0 bases from J; junction bases left unmatched: 3. DNA of the CDR3: TGTGCCTGGAGTGGGGACAGCTTCTCTGGAAACACCATATATTTT. Its translation is CAWSGDSFSGNTIYF.

This clonotype was picked up many times. In DNA form, the CDR3 reads TGTGCCAGCAGCGCTCCGGGACAGGGGGGCGAAAAACTGTTTTTT. This codes for CASSAPGQGGEKLFF. The chain combines TRBV7-2 with TRBJ1-4; 11 bases agree with TRBD1. V was clipped by 5 bases and J by 8 bases; unmatched bases: 7. The CDR3 is made up of 15 amino acids. The germline V gene encodes CDR1 SGHTA and CDR2 FQGNSA.

In this sample, this clonotype turned up a few times. The chain links TRBV4-1 to TRBJ2-7, with D possibly TRBD2 on 5 matching bases. Per the germline V gene, CDR1 is MGHRA and CDR2 is YSYEKL. V was cut by 1 base and J by 5 bases, with 15 bases left in between. CDR3 length: 15 amino acids. The CDR3 DNA follows: TGCGCCAGCAGCCAAGGGGGTTCAGCGGAGAACGAGCAGTACTTC. It specifies CASSQGGSAENEQYF.

The V gene is TRBV7-4, the J gene TRBJ1-1, with 8 bases identical to TRBD1. After removal of 10 bases from V and 1 base from J, the junction contained 5 bases not matched to a gene. The germline gives CDR1 SGHVT, CDR2 SQSDAQ. The CDR3 is 13 residues long. Here the CDR3 reads CATATGENTEAFF. The CDR3 nucleotides are TGTGCCACTGCGACAGGGGAGAACACTGAAGCTTTCTTT.